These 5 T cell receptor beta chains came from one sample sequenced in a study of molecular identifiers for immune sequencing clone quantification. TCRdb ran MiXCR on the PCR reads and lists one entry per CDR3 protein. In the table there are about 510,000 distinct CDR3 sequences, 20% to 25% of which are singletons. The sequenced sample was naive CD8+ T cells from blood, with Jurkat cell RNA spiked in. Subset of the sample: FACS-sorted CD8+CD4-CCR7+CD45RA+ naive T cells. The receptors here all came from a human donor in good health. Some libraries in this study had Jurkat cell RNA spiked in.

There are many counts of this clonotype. CDR3 in amino acids: CASSELAYTDTQYF. The CDR3 DNA is TGTGCCAGCAGTGAACTGGCCTACACAGATACGCAGTATTTT. The chain carries TRBV25-1 and TRBJ2-3; D remains unclear. V was pared by 2 bases and J by 2 bases, with 8 bases between. The CDR3 extends over 14 amino acids. CDR1 MGHDK and CDR2 SYGVNS come from the germline V gene.

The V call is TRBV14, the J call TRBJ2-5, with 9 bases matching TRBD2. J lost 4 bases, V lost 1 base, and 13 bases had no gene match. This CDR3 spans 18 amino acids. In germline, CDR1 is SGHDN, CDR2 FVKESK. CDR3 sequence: CASSQGGSGSLFRETQYF. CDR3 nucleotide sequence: TGTGCCAGCAGCCAAGGTGGTAGCGGGAGCCTATTCCGAGAGACCCAGTACTTC.

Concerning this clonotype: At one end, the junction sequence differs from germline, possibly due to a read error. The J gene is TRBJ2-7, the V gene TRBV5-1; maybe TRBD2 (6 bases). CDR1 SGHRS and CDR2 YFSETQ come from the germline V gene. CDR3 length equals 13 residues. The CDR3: CASREGSSYERYF. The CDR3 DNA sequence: TGCGCCAGCAGGGAGGGCTCCTCGTACGAGCGGTACTTC.

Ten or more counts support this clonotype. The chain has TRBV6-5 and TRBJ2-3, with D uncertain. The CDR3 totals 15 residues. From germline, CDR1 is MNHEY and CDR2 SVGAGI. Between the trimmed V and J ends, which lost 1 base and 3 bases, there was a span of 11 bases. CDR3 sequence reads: CASSYFFQRTDTQYF. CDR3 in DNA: TGTGCCAGCAGTTACTTCTTCCAGAGGACAGATACGCAGTATTTT.

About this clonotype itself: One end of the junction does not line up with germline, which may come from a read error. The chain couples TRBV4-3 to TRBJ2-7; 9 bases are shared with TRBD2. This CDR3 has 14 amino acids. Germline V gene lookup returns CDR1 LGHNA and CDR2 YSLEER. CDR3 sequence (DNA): TGCGCCGGCAGCCAAGAAGCGGGAGGTTACGAGCAGTACTTC. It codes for CAGSQEAGGYEQYF.